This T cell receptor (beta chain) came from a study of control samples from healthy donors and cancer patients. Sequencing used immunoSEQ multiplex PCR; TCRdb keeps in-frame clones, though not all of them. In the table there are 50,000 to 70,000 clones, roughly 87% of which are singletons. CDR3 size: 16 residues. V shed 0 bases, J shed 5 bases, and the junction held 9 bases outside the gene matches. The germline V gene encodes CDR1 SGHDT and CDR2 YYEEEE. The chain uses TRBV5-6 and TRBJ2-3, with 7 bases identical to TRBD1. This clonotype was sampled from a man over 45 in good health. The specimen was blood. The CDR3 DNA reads TGTGCCAGCAGCTTGGCCACAGGGGTAGTGGGAGATACGCAGTATTTT. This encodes CASSLATGVVGDTQYF.